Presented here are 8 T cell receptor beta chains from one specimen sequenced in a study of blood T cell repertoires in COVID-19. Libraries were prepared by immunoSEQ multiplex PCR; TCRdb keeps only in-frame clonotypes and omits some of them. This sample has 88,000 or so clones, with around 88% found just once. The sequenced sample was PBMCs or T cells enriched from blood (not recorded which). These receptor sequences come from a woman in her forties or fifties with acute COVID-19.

CDR3: CASSLEGQQYYGYTF. Here the CDR3 DNA reads TGTGCCAGCAGCTTGGAAGGACAGCAGTACTATGGCTACACCTTC. The chain carries TRBV5-5 and TRBJ1-2; tentatively, D is TRBD1 (6 bases). This CDR3 spans 15 amino acids. Trimming stripped 0 bases from V and 3 bases from J, with 12 bases between. In germline, CDR1 is SGHKS, CDR2 YYEKEE (reference sequence).

CDR3: CASSLVGGNSNQPQHF. DNA for the CDR3: TGTGCCAGCAGCTTAGTCGGGGGAAATAGCAATCAGCCCCAGCATTTT. The chain carries TRBV7-2 and TRBJ1-5; D might be TRBD1 (5 bases). The CDR3 spans 16 residues. Trimming removed 1 base at V and 0 bases at J, with 10 bases between. Germline V gives CDR1 SGHTA, CDR2 FQGNSA.

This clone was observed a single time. DNA for the CDR3: TGCAGCGTTACGACAGGGGGCGCTTACTATGGCTACACCTTC. It yields the protein CSVTTGGAYYGYTF. The chain couples TRBV29-1 to TRBJ1-2; 10 bases are shared with TRBD1. CDR3 length equals 14 residues. The V gene end was trimmed by 5 bases and the J gene end by 3 bases; junction bases not matched to a gene: 6. CDR1 and CDR2 from the germline V gene are SQVTM and ANQGSEA.

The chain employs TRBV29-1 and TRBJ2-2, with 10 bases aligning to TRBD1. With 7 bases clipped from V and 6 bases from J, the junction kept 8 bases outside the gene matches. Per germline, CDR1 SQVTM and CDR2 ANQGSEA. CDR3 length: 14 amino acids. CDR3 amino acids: CSARAGTGAGELFF. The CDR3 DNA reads TGCAGCGCAAGAGCCGGGACAGGGGCCGGGGAGCTGTTTTTT.

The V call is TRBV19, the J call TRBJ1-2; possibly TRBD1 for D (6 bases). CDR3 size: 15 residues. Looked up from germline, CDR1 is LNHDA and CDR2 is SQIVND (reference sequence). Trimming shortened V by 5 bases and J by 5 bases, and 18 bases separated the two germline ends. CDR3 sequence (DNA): TGTGCCAGTAGTCCTCGGACGGAGAGGGGGTATGGCTACACCTTC. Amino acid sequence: CASSPRTERGYGYTF.

In nucleotides, the CDR3 is TGTGCCAGCTCACTCCGTCTTAGCGGGAGCTACAATGAGCAGTTCTTC. This sequence encodes CASSLRLSGSYNEQFF. This rearrangement joins TRBV18 to TRBJ2-1; 9 nucleotides line up with TRBD2. The germline gives CDR1 KGHSH, CDR2 LQKENI. J gave up 3 bases and V 4 bases, and 7 bases lay outside the gene matches. The CDR3 totals 16 residues.

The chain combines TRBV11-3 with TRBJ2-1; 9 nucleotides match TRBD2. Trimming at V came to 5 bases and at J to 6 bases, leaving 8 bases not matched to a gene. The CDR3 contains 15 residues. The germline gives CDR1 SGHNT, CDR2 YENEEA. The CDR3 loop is CASSQTAGGSNEQFF. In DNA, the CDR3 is TGTGCCAGCAGCCAAACGGCGGGAGGGTCCAATGAGCAGTTCTTC.

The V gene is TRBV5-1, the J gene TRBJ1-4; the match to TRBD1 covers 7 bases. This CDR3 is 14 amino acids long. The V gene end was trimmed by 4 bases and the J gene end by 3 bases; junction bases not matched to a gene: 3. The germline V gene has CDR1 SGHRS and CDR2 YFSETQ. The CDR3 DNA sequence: TGCGCCAGCAGCCCCGGGACAGCTAATGAAAAACTGTTTTTT. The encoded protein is CASSPGTANEKLFF.